This T cell receptor (beta chain) originates from a study of blood T cell repertoires in COVID-19. CDR3 length: 14 residues. Germline V gene data show CDR1 as WSHSY and CDR2 as SAAADI. Trimming cost V 0 bases and J 5 bases, with 9 bases left between them. Original processing methods: Scientists estimated how many nucleated cells there were by amplifying reference gene primers. The repertoire was sequenced with immunoSEQ multiplex PCR; TCRdb's copy has only in-frame clones and lacks some. V, J and clone size are those of that table, while D and trimming were read from the DNA. The sample has under 250,000 clones, 88% seen once.

The TCR sequence derives from a woman aged 30 to 39 with COVID-19, enrolled during active disease. The chain carries TRBV10-2 and TRBJ2-3; D perhaps matches TRBD1 (6 bases). Material: peripheral blood. CDR3 bases: TGCGCCAGCAGTGAGTCAGCAGGGGAAGATACGCAGTATTTT. It codes for CASSESAGEDTQYF.